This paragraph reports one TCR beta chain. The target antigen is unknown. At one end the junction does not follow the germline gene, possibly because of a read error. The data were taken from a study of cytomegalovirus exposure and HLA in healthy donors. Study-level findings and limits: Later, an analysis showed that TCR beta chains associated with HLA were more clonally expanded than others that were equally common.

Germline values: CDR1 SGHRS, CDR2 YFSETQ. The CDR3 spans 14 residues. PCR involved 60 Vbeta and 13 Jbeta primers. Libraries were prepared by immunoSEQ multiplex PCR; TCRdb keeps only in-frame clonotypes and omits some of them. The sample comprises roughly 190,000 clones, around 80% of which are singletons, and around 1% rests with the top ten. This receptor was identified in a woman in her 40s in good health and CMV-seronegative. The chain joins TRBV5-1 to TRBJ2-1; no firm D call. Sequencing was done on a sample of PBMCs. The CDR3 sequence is CASSSGSSYNEQFF. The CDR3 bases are TGTGCCAGCAGCTCGGGTAGCTCCTACAATGAGCAGTTCTTC.